This is a list of T cell receptor beta chains from one sample in a study of cytomegalovirus exposure and HLA in healthy donors. Produced via immunoSEQ multiplex PCR; TCRdb's table is partial and in-frame only. The sample carries roughly 170,000 clones, roughly four fifths recorded once. The sequencing sample was made of PBMCs. These receptors all stem from a female donor in good health and CMV-seronegative. The CDR3 runs from the conserved cysteine through the conserved F or W. The D gene is left open where the match is weak. Some rows have no size entry. The others give once, few or many, or a class for an expanded clone.

clone size | J gene | D gene | V gene | CDR3 DNA | CDR3 protein
. | TRBJ1-1 | . | TRBV6-1 | TGTGCCAGCAGCTACAGGGAGGGTGAAGCTTTCTTT | CASSYREGEAFF
. | TRBJ1-2 | TRBD1 | TRBV28 | TGTGCCAGCAGTTTATTCCCGGGACAGGGTATGAACACCTTC | CASSLFPGQGMNTF
. | TRBJ2-3 | TRBD2 | TRBV30 | TGTGCCTGGAATCCCCTACGGAGCGGGGAGACAGATACGCAGTATTTT | CAWNPLRSGETDTQYF
. | TRBJ2-1 | . | TRBV10-2 | TGCGCCAGCAGAGACGAGAGGTCTTACAATGAGCAGTTCTTC | CASRDERSYNEQFF
. | TRBJ1-2 | TRBD1 | TRBV2 | TGTGCCAGCAGCCAGGACAGGGGGCATTATGGCTACACCTTC | CASSQDRGHYGYTF
. | TRBJ1-6 | TRBD1 | TRBV2 | TGTGCCAGCAGTGATAACAGGGACAGTTCACCCCTCCACTTT | CASSDNRDSSPLHF
. | TRBJ1-5 | TRBD1 | TRBV2 | TGTGCCAGCACCCAGACAGGGGACAATCAGCCCCAGCATTTT | CASTQTGDNQPQHF
few | TRBJ2-3 | . | TRBV28 | TGTGCCAGCAGAACAGGGACAGATACGCAGTATTTT | CASRTGTDTQYF
. | TRBJ2-2 | TRBD1 | TRBV19 | TGTGCCAGTAGAACAGGGGAGACGAACACCGGGGAGCTGTTTTTT | CASRTGETNTGELFF
. | TRBJ2-2 | . | TRBV5-1 | TGCGCCAGCAGCTTGGACGGCGGTAGGACCGGGGAGCTGTTTTTT | CASSLDGGRTGELFF
. | TRBJ1-2 | . | TRBV2 | TGTGCCAGCACAACATTGGAGGTCTCTGGCTACACCTTC | CASTTLEVSGYTF
few | TRBJ2-5 | . | TRBV7-4 | TGTGCCAGCAGCTTAGGGGCCGGGACATACCAAGAGACCCAGTACTTC | CASSLGAGTYQETQYF
. | TRBJ2-7 | . | TRBV9 | TGTGCCAGCAGCGTAGGCTTCTCGGAGTACGAGCAGTACTTC | CASSVGFSEYEQYF
. | TRBJ2-7 | . | TRBV11-2 | TGTGCCAGCAGCTTAGATCGGTACGAGCAGTACTTC | CASSLDRYEQYF
. | TRBJ2-7 | TRBD2 | TRBV27 | TGTGCCAGCAGTTCACTAGCGGGGGGCGGAGAGCAGTACTTC | CASSSLAGGGEQYF
. | TRBJ2-3 | . | TRBV7-2 | TGTGCCAGCAGCTTAGGCCGGAGCACAGATACGCAGTATTTT | CASSLGRSTDTQYF
. | TRBJ2-2 | . | TRBV4-3 | TGCGCCAGCAGCCAAGAATCGCGGCATACCGGGGAGCTGTTTTTT | CASSQESRHTGELFF